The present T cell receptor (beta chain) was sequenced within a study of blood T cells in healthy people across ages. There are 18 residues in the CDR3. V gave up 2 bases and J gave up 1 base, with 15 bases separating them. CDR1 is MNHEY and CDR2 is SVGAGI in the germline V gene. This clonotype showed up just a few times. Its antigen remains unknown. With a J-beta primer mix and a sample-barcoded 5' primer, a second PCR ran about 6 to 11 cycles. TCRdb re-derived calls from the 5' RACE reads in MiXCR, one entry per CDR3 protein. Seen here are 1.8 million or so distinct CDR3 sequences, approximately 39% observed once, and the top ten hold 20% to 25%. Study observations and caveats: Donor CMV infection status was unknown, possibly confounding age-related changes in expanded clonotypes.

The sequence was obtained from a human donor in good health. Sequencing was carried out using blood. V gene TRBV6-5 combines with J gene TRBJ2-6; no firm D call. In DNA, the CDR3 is TGTGCCAGCAGTTACACCCAGGACGGAATTTCTGGGGCCAACGTCCTGACTTTC. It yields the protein CASSYTQDGISGANVLTF.